The present T cell receptor (beta chain) was sequenced within a study of cytomegalovirus exposure and HLA in healthy donors. Only in-frame clones appear in the TCRdb table, and some are missing; sequencing was by immunoSEQ multiplex PCR. The sample has about 240,000 clones; roughly 86% are singletons. Trimming took 6 bases from V and 11 from J; bases not matched to a gene: 9. In germline, CDR1 is MDHEN, CDR2 SYDVKM. The CDR3 totals 12 residues. Donors came from a validation cohort of approximately 110 subjects, distinct from the first 666-subject cohort. This clone has only one observation. Antigen specificity is unknown. Study outcomes and limitations: The authors confirmed in vitro that a few CMV-associated chains were specific for CMV antigens.

The sequenced sample consisted of PBMCs. This TCR derives from a woman in her twenties or thirties in good health and CMV-seropositive. The chain uses TRBV28 and TRBJ1-1; 7 nucleotides align to TRBD1. The CDR3 sequence: CASSSRDSGAFF. Here the CDR3 DNA reads TGTGCCAGCAGCAGCCGGGACAGTGGGGCTTTCTTT.